Shown below are 22 T cell receptor beta chains from a single sample sequenced in a study of spatial heterogeneity in lung cancer. General study results and limits: Counts of expanded alpha and beta TCRs within tumors tracked the tumor nonsynonymous mutation count.

Time point reported: sample taken at primary tumor resection. For these TCRs, the target antigens are not known. TCRdb re-analysed the 5' RACE reads in MiXCR, keeping a single row per CDR3 protein. The sample consists of about 4,000 distinct CDR3 sequences, roughly 8.8% of them appearing once. The starting material was lung tumor tissue, obtained at surgery. The receptor source for this set is a male donor with early-stage non-small cell lung cancer.

By sample share, this clonotype is medium-sized (0.01 to 0.1%). This beta chain turned up in a library designed for alpha chains; as an off-target read, its abundance says little. The CDR3, as DNA: TGTGCCAGTCGGACTAGCGGGGGGTCTCACGGGACCCAGTACTTC. Translated: CASRTSGGSHGTQYF. The chain joins TRBV19 to TRBJ2-5; 14 bases are shared with TRBD2. J was trimmed by 7 bases and V by 8 bases; bases with no gene match: 9. The germline V gene has CDR1 LNHDA and CDR2 SQIVND (reference sequence). The CDR3 has 15 amino acids.

The sample holds a few counts of this clonotype. This beta chain is off target for a library built for alpha chains, so its abundance means little. The chain employs TRBV7-2 and TRBJ2-5, with D tentatively TRBD1 (6 bases). The CDR3 totals 14 residues. The germline CDR1 and CDR2 sequences are SGHTA and FQGNSA. Deletions cut 3 bases from V and 2 bases from J, with 10 bases between. The CDR3 spells CASSFEGHQETQYF. The CDR3 coding sequence is TGTGCCAGCAGCTTTGAGGGACATCAAGAGACCCAGTACTTC.

By sample fraction, this clonotype is medium-sized (0.01 to 0.1%). For a library built for alpha chains, this beta chain is a stray read; little rests on its size. This rearrangement joins TRBV11-3 to TRBJ2-2, with unresolved D. The CDR3 runs to 14 residues. CDR1 is SGHNT, CDR2 YENEEA, per germline. The V and J ends lost 1 base and 3 bases respectively, with 6 bases between them. CDR3 coding DNA: TGTGCCAGCAGCTTAGGGGCGCACACCGGGGAGCTGTTTTTT. Translated, it gives CASSLGAHTGELFF.

In the case of this clonotype: The library was prepared for alpha chains; this beta chain is a stray read, so its frequency means little. The V and J genes are TRBV11-3 and TRBJ2-5; D not resolved. This CDR3 has 13 amino acids. Trimming shortened V by 2 bases and J by 3 bases, and 7 bases separated the two germline ends. Germline-derived CDR1 and CDR2 are SGHNT and YENEEA. The DNA for the CDR3 is TGTGCCAGCAGCTTATCAGGAGAAGAGACCCAGTACTTC. It is translated as CASSLSGEETQYF.

Within the sample, this clonotype is medium-sized. This beta chain is off target for a library built for alpha chains, so its abundance means little. The chain has TRBV11-2 and TRBJ2-7; tentatively, D is TRBD1 (5 bases). The CDR3 sequence is 12 residues long. V shed 6 bases and J shed 1 base, with 7 bases lying between them. In germline, CDR1 is SGHAT, CDR2 FQNNGV. The CDR3 loop is CASRSGSYEQYF. CDR3 DNA sequence: TGTGCCAGCAGGTCAGGGTCCTACGAGCAGTACTTC.

This clonotype was observed at least ten times. For a library built for alpha chains, this beta chain is a stray read; little rests on its size. The chain uses TRBV20-1 and TRBJ2-7; no firm D call. CDR1 and CDR2 (germline): DFQATT, SNEGSKA (reference sequence). The V end was cut by 2 bases, the J end by 4 bases, with 12 bases between. CDR3 length: 13 amino acids. The CDR3 loop reads CSARPPGVYEQYF. CDR3 bases: TGCAGTGCTAGACCTCCCGGTGTTTACGAGCAGTACTTC.

This clonotype was observed many times. Little can be read into the size of this beta chain, an off-target read in a library designed for alpha chains. The V call is TRBV29-1, the J call TRBJ2-7; D is undetermined. This CDR3 has 14 amino acids. Trimming took off 4 bases at V and 0 bases at J, with 13 bases between the two ends. Germline V lookup: CDR1 SQVTM, CDR2 ANQGSEA. CDR3 amino acids: CSVVPGSSSYEQYF. DNA of the CDR3: TGCAGCGTTGTTCCAGGTTCTAGCTCCTACGAGCAGTACTTC.

Worth noting for this clonotype: For a library built for alpha chains, this beta chain is a stray read; little rests on its size. The chain uses TRBV7-6 and TRBJ2-3; D not resolved. The CDR3 is 14 amino acids. The V gene lost 5 bases and the J gene lost 5 bases, with 14 bases spanning the gap. The germline V gene has CDR1 SGHVS and CDR2 FNYEAQ. The CDR3 is CASSNPNPLDTQYF. CDR3 DNA: TGTGCCAGCAGCAACCCGAATCCCCTAGATACGCAGTATTTT.

This clonotype is judged medium-sized. Little can be read into the size of this beta chain, an off-target read in a library designed for alpha chains. The genes are TRBV4-2 and TRBJ1-2, with D possibly matching TRBD1 (6 bases). Trimming cost V 1 base and J 2 bases, with 14 bases left between them. The V gene's germline CDR1 is LGHNA and CDR2 YNFKEQ. The CDR3 contains 16 residues. CDR3 sequence: CASSQADNRVNYGYTF. The CDR3 region has the DNA TGTGCCAGCAGCCAAGCTGATAACAGGGTAAACTATGGCTACACCTTC.

This clonotype is classed as medium-sized. This beta chain appears as a stray read in a library generated for alpha chains; its size is not informative. The chain links TRBV5-4 to TRBJ2-7; 11 bases map to TRBD2. Trimming took 4 bases from V and 4 from J; bases not matched to a gene: 7. The CDR3 runs to 15 residues. The germline CDR1 and CDR2 sequences are SGHNT and YYREEE (reference sequence). For the CDR3, the DNA is TGTGCCAGCAGCGCGGGACTAGCGGAGGTGTACGAGCAGTACTTC. This gives the protein CASSAGLAEVYEQYF. The entire variable domain, with the rest obtained from reference TRBV5-4 and TRBJ2-7, is as follows: ETGVTQSPTHLIKTRGQQVTLRCSSQSGHNTVSWYQQALGQGPQFIFQYYREEENGRGNFPPRFSGLQFPNYSSELNVNALELDDSALYLCASSAGLAEVYEQYFGPGTRLTVT.

By proportion, this clonotype is medium-sized (0.01 to 0.1%). Because the library targeted alpha chains, this beta chain is an off-target read whose size means little. The genes are TRBV27 and TRBJ2-3; 11 nucleotides align to TRBD1. This CDR3 has 13 residues. V lost 8 bases and J lost 3; bases outside the gene matches: 1. Germline V gives CDR1 MNHEY, CDR2 SMNVEV (reference sequence). The CDR3 region is CASRDRGTDTQYF. CDR3 DNA: TGTGCCAGCCGGGACAGGGGGACAGATACGCAGTATTTT.

This clonotype was seen repeatedly, ten times or more. As an off-target read in a library built for alpha chains, this beta chain has a frequency of little significance. The V call is TRBV12-3 or TRBV12-4, the J call TRBJ2-1; 11 bases line up with TRBD2. The CDR3 has 16 amino acids. The trim removed 9 bases at V and 2 bases at J, leaving 9 bases unmatched. The CDR3 loop is CASRSGGAYTYNEQFF. CDR3 in DNA: TGTGCCAGTCGTAGCGGGGGGGCCTATACCTACAATGAGCAGTTCTTC.

Remarks on this clonotype: This beta chain is an unintended read in a library built for alpha chains; its size means little. The chain has TRBV10-1 and TRBJ2-7, with D perhaps TRBD1 (6 bases). Trimming left V 4 bases short and J 3 bases short, with 10 bases between. The CDR3 has 13 amino acids. From germline, CDR1 is WNHNN and CDR2 SYGVQD (reference sequence). The CDR3 region is CASSAGQNYEQYF. The CDR3 region has the DNA TGCGCCAGCAGTGCAGGACAGAACTACGAGCAGTACTTC.

As to this clonotype: In a library made to pick up alpha chains, this beta chain is a stray read with a size that means little. V gene TRBV6-6 combines with J gene TRBJ1-5; D is uncertain. V shed 0 bases and J shed 0 bases, with 6 bases lying between them. The length of the CDR3 is 15 residues. CDR1 and CDR2 (germline): MNHNY, SVGAGI (reference sequence). The CDR3 is CASSYSGNSNQPQHF. CDR3 DNA: TGTGCCAGCAGTTACTCGGGCAATAGCAATCAGCCCCAGCATTTT.

This clonotype is medium-sized by share. With the library built for alpha chains, this beta chain is off target and its frequency is not meaningful. This chain connects TRBV19 to TRBJ1-6; TRBD1 aligns across 8 bases. Trimming cost V 6 bases and J 7 bases; bases outside gene matches: 8. Germline-derived CDR1 and CDR2 are LNHDA and SQIVND (reference sequence). The CDR3 runs 15 residues. Here the CDR3 DNA reads TGTGCCAGTAGGGGGGACAGGACCCCAAATTCACCCCTCCACTTT. As protein: CASRGDRTPNSPLHF.

This clonotype was counted many times. Being off target in a library aimed at alpha chains, this beta chain has a size of little meaning. The V and J genes are TRBV28 and TRBJ2-1, with 14 nucleotides matching TRBD2. V shed 7 bases, J shed 2 bases, and the junction held 10 bases outside the gene matches. CDR3 length equals 18 residues. Germline CDR1 and CDR2: MDHEN and SYDVKM. The CDR3 nucleotides are TGTGCCAGCACTCTGACTAGCGGGAGGGGCTGGGCCTACAATGAGCAGTTCTTC. Its translation: CASTLTSGRGWAYNEQFF.

On this clonotype: A library made for alpha chains picked up this beta chain off target, so its size means little. The rearrangement links TRBV28 to TRBJ2-3; 9 bases are shared with TRBD2. Germline V CDR1 and CDR2: MDHEN, SYDVKM. The length of the CDR3 is 15 residues. The junction had 6 bases not matched to a gene; V was cut back by 6 bases and J by 2 bases. CDR3 DNA: TGTGCCAGCAGCCGTACTAGCGGGCCCACAGATACGCAGTATTTT. Its protein product is CASSRTSGPTDTQYF. Based on the CDR3 plus reference TRBV28 and TRBJ2-3, the full variable domain is DVKVTQSSRYLVKRTGEKVFLECVQDMDHENMFWYRQDPGLGLRLIYFSYDVKMKEKGDIPEGYSVSREKKERFSLILESASTNQTSMYLCASSRTSGPTDTQYFGPGTRLTVL.

A few counts support this clonotype. Within a library made for alpha chains, this beta chain is off target, and its count is uninformative. CDR3 protein: CASSPSTELNTEAFF. For the CDR3, the DNA is TGCGCCAGCAGCCCGTCGACAGAACTGAACACTGAAGCTTTCTTT. The V and J genes are TRBV5-1 and TRBJ1-1; D is possibly TRBD1 (5 bases). The germline V gene has CDR1 SGHRS and CDR2 YFSETQ. V was trimmed by 4 bases and J by 0 bases, leaving 13 bases between them. The CDR3 is 15 amino acids.

This clonotype was seen repeatedly, ten times or more. Being off target in a library aimed at alpha chains, this beta chain has a size of little meaning. The chain couples TRBV6-5 to TRBJ2-7, with 7 bases fitting TRBD2. CDR3 length: 14 amino acids. Germline assignment: CDR1 MNHEY and CDR2 SVGAGI. V lost 4 bases and J lost 3; bases outside the gene matches: 6. The CDR3 sequence is CASSWGGTNYEQYF. For the CDR3, the DNA is TGTGCCAGCAGTTGGGGGGGGACTAACTACGAGCAGTACTTC.

This clonotype is labeled medium-sized. In a library made to pick up alpha chains, this beta chain is a stray read with a size that means little. J is TRBJ2-6 and V is TRBV30, with a tentative D call TRBD1 (6 bases). CDR1 and CDR2 (germline): GTSNPN, SVGIG (reference sequence). V was pared by 2 bases and J by 2 bases, with 10 bases between. This CDR3 is 15 amino acids long. The CDR3 DNA sequence: TGTGCCTGGAGTCGACAGGCAGCTGGGGCCAACGTCCTGACTTTC. Its translation is CAWSRQAAGANVLTF.

For this clonotype: This beta chain represents an off-target read in a library built for alpha chains; its size is of limited meaning. V and J are TRBV20-1 and TRBJ1-5; 7 positions agree with TRBD1. The CDR3 spans 15 residues. J gave up 1 base and V 2 bases, and 5 bases lay outside the gene matches. In germline, CDR1 is DFQATT, CDR2 SNEGSKA (reference sequence). The CDR3 nucleotides read TGCAGTGCTAGAAACAGGGGCGGGAGCAATCAGCCCCAGCATTTT. Protein product: CSARNRGGSNQPQHF.

This clonotype ranks as large. Within a library made for alpha chains, this beta chain is off target, and its count is uninformative. The V gene is TRBV7-9, the J gene TRBJ2-7; D is undetermined. Germline V CDR1 and CDR2: SEHNR, FQNEAQ (reference sequence). The V end was cut by 5 bases, the J end by 3 bases, with 8 bases between. The CDR3 contains 12 residues. Here the CDR3 reads CASSPPGYEQYF. The CDR3 coding sequence is TGTGCCAGCAGCCCACCGGGCTACGAGCAGTACTTC.